The next 21 T cell receptor beta chains were all read from a single sample in a study of early T cells in non-severe SARS-CoV-2 infection. TCRdb called the 5' RACE reads again in MiXCR, with one record for every CDR3 protein. This table holds about 60,000 distinct CDR3 sequences, over 5% found once. Sequenced material: whole blood. These TCRs come from an adult who was a healthcare worker with PCR-confirmed SARS-CoV-2 infection or an uninfected control (not recorded which).

In the case of this clonotype: A read error may be the cause here, since a much bigger clone is one base away. The chain uses TRBV7-8 and TRBJ1-4; no clear D gene. Germline V gene lookup returns CDR1 SGHVS and CDR2 FQNEAQ. The CDR3 sequence is 12 residues long. The CDR3 reads CVSSASGEKLFF. CDR3 sequence (DNA): TGTGTCAGCAGCGCCTCAGGAGAAAAACTGTTTTTT.

In this sample, this clonotype is medium-sized. The chain couples TRBV15 to TRBJ1-2; D gene uncertain. Germline values: CDR1 LNHNV, CDR2 YYDKDF (reference sequence). This CDR3 contains 15 residues. Trimming removed 2 bases at V and 3 bases at J, with 13 bases between. The CDR3 nucleotides are TGTGCCACCAGCAGACCCGCTTCCGGAGACTATGGCTACACCTTC. It specifies CATSRPASGDYGYTF. Looking up the rest from reference TRBV15 and TRBJ1-2 gives the full variable domain: DAMVIQNPRYQVTQFGKPVTLSCSQTLNHNVMYWYQQKSSQAPKLLFHYYDKDFNNEADTPDNFQSRRPNTSFCFLDIRSPGLGDTAMYLCATSRPASGDYGYTFGSGTRLTVV.

In its sample, this clonotype was seen many times. The chain joins TRBV29-1 to TRBJ2-5; tentative D call: TRBD2 (6 bases). The length of the CDR3 is 14 residues. Germline V gene sequence: CDR1 SQVTM, CDR2 ANQGSEA. The V and J ends lost 1 base and 7 bases respectively, with 16 bases between them. This CDR3 reads CSVEGWGLHRTQYF. The CDR3 nucleotides are TGCAGCGTTGAAGGGTGGGGACTGCACCGGACCCAGTACTTC.

This clonotype was counted ten times or more. The rearrangement joins TRBV3-1 to TRBJ2-3; 9 nucleotides align to TRBD2. V lost 10 bases, J lost 6 bases, and 17 bases stayed unmatched. From germline, CDR1 is LGHDT and CDR2 YNNKEL (reference sequence). The CDR3 sequence is 16 residues long. CDR3 in DNA: TGTGCCACCGGTTTAGCGGGGGTGCCTTCGTTTGATACGCAGTATTTT. It yields the protein CATGLAGVPSFDTQYF.

This clonotype appeared many times. One end of the junction fails to match germline, which may point to a read error. CDR3 residues: CASGKRGTAEYLF. For the CDR3, the DNA is TGTGCCAGTGGAAAAAGGGGGACCGCAGAGTATCTCTTC. The chain carries TRBV2 and TRBJ2-1, with D maybe TRBD1 (6 bases). The CDR3 consists of 13 residues. CDR1 and CDR2 from the germline V gene are SNHLY and FYNNEI.

Ten or more counts support this clonotype. The gene calls are TRBV5-1 and TRBJ1-2, with TRBD1 matching over 9 bases. V was pared by 4 bases and J by 2 bases, with 3 bases of the junction left unmatched. The germline gives CDR1 SGHRS, CDR2 YFSETQ. The CDR3 has 14 residues. CDR3 amino acids: CASSRTGENYGYTF. As DNA, the CDR3 is TGCGCCAGCAGCCGGACAGGGGAGAACTATGGCTACACCTTC.

Many counts were recorded for this clonotype. This rearrangement joins TRBV5-5 to TRBJ2-1; 8 bases are a match to TRBD2. The CDR3 loop spans 17 amino acids. From germline, CDR1 is SGHKS and CDR2 YYEKEE (reference sequence). Trimming took 0 bases from V and 4 from J; bases not matched to a gene: 9. In nucleotides, the CDR3 is TGTGCCAGCAGCTTGGCCGGCCGAGCGGGGGCATACAATGAGCAGTTCTTC. Its protein product is CASSLAGRAGAYNEQFF.

V usage is TRBV5-4 and J usage is TRBJ2-1; TRBD1 agrees at 9 bases. Trimming at V came to 2 bases and at J to 6 bases, leaving 9 bases not matched to a gene. Germline assignment: CDR1 SGHNT and CDR2 YYREEE (reference sequence). This CDR3 is 16 amino acids long. CDR3 protein: CASSFAAGTGTNEQFF. As DNA, the CDR3 is TGTGCCAGCAGCTTCGCCGCCGGGACAGGGACCAATGAGCAGTTCTTC.

This clonotype has at least ten counts. This chain connects TRBV13 to TRBJ2-3; 10 bases match TRBD2. Germline V lookup: CDR1 PRHDT, CDR2 FYEKMQ (reference sequence). The junction had 20 bases not matched to a gene; V was cut back by 10 bases and J by 4 bases. The CDR3 covers 18 residues. The CDR3 is CATLGGAGLAGVSDTQYF. CDR3 bases: TGTGCCACCTTAGGGGGCGCAGGGCTAGCGGGAGTGTCAGATACGCAGTATTTT.

The table lists this clonotype with a few counts. The V call is TRBV28, the J call TRBJ1-2; D gene ambiguous. CDR1 is MDHEN, CDR2 SYDVKM, per germline. The V and J ends lost 3 bases and 8 bases respectively, with 28 bases between them. The CDR3 spans 18 residues. The CDR3 DNA reads TGTGCCAGCAGTTTTAACACCTTGACTTTGAAGACACCCGGGGGCTACACCTTC. Protein sequence: CASSFNTLTLKTPGGYTF.

This clonotype was observed a few times. This rearrangement joins TRBV6-2 or TRBV6-3 to TRBJ2-7; D perhaps matches TRBD1 (5 bases). Deletions cut 5 bases from V and 2 bases from J, with 10 bases between. Per the germline V gene, CDR1 is MNHEY and CDR2 is SVGEGT. CDR3 size: 13 residues. The CDR3 loop is CASSRQTAYEQYF. In DNA, the CDR3 is TGTGCCAGCAGTCGACAGACCGCCTACGAGCAGTACTTC.

This clonotype was seen repeatedly, ten times or more. The V and J genes are TRBV10-3 and TRBJ1-5, with D uncertain. The V end was cut by 2 bases, the J end by 5 bases, with 10 bases between. There are 14 residues in the CDR3. Germline V gene sequence: CDR1 ENHRY, CDR2 SYGVKD. CDR3 DNA sequence: TGTGCCATCAGTGAGGGTTCGGACTATCAGCCCCAGCATTTT. Amino acids: CAISEGSDYQPQHF.

This clonotype was seen a handful of times. V usage is TRBV4-1 and J usage is TRBJ1-2; no firm D call. Trimming stripped 2 bases from V and 8 bases from J, with 12 bases between. CDR1 and CDR2 from the germline V gene are MGHRA and YSYEKL. The CDR3 length is 13 residues. The CDR3 DNA is TGCGCCAGCAGCCAACAGGACTTGGAAGGCTACACCTTC. The encoded protein is CASSQQDLEGYTF.

This clonotype was seen repeatedly, ten times or more. The rearrangement links TRBV6-2 or TRBV6-3 to TRBJ2-1; the match to TRBD1 covers 8 bases. The length of the CDR3 is 16 residues. The germline V gene encodes CDR1 MNHEY and CDR2 SVGEGT. The junction had 15 bases not matched to a gene; V was cut back by 7 bases and J by 7 bases. The CDR3 sequence is CASIGPRQWTGNEQFF. DNA of the CDR3: TGTGCCAGCATCGGTCCCCGTCAATGGACAGGGAATGAGCAGTTCTTC.

V usage is TRBV10-3 and J usage is TRBJ1-2; D gene unclear. CDR3 size: 15 residues. Looked up from germline, CDR1 is ENHRY and CDR2 is SYGVKD. Trimming left V 2 bases short and J 5 bases short, with 15 bases between. CDR3 in amino acids: CAISEGLRVEYGYTF. CDR3 in DNA: TGTGCCATCAGTGAGGGCCTCCGGGTGGAATATGGCTACACCTTC.

The CDR3 sequence is CASSPPGLAGGSDTQYF. The CDR3 nucleotides are TGCGCCAGCAGCCCCCCAGGGCTAGCGGGAGGATCAGATACGCAGTATTTT. The J gene is TRBJ2-3, the V gene TRBV5-1; TRBD2 agrees at 11 bases. CDR1 and CDR2 from the germline V gene are SGHRS and YFSETQ. The V gene end was trimmed by 4 bases and the J gene end by 4 bases; junction bases not matched to a gene: 11. This CDR3 region has 17 residues.

This clonotype was detected only a few times. The rearrangement joins TRBV7-3 to TRBJ2-3; D call uncertain. This CDR3 contains 15 residues. Germline loops: CDR1 SGHTA, CDR2 FQGTGA. V was cut by 4 bases and J by 6 bases, with 17 bases left in between. The CDR3 DNA sequence: TGTGCCAGCAGCTCACCCTCCTCACTGGGGGATACGCAGTATTTT. This translates into CASSSPSSLGDTQYF.

There are many counts of this clonotype. V is TRBV18 and J is TRBJ2-7; 8 positions agree with TRBD2. The J segment lost 3 bases and the V segment lost 11 bases, leaving 15 bases of the junction unmatched. CDR3 length: 15 amino acids. CDR1 and CDR2 (germline): KGHSH, LQKENI. As DNA, the CDR3 is TGTGCCGCGGGAGCGGGAGCCGCGCAGCACTACGAGCAGTACTTC. Translation gives CAAGAGAAQHYEQYF.

This clonotype is classed as large. V is TRBV4-3 and J is TRBJ1-1, with unresolved D. Per germline, CDR1 LGHNA and CDR2 YSLEER. The V end lost 3 bases, the J end lost 4 bases, and 6 bases lay between the germline ends. The CDR3 spans 12 residues. CDR3 region: CASSQGSTEAFF. The CDR3 nucleotides read TGCGCCAGCAGCCAGGGGAGCACTGAAGCTTTCTTT.

This rearrangement joins TRBV4-3 to TRBJ2-5; 10 bases are shared with TRBD2. With 4 bases clipped from V and 4 bases from J, the junction kept 15 bases outside the gene matches. This CDR3 has 18 amino acids. The germline V gene encodes CDR1 LGHNA and CDR2 YSLEER. CDR3 amino acids: CASSLGAPAGTSAETQYF. The CDR3 nucleotides are TGCGCCAGCAGCCTGGGAGCTCCCGCCGGGACTAGCGCAGAGACCCAGTACTTC.

This clonotype was recorded a few times. This rearrangement joins TRBV29-1 to TRBJ2-2, with 9 nucleotides matching TRBD2. The germline CDR1 and CDR2 sequences are SQVTM and ANQGSEA. Unmatched junction bases numbered 6, after V lost 5 bases and J lost 5 bases. This CDR3 has 14 amino acids. CDR3 coding DNA: TGCAGCGTTCGGCGGGAGGGCCGGACCGGGGAGCTGTTTTTT. Encoded protein: CSVRREGRTGELFF.